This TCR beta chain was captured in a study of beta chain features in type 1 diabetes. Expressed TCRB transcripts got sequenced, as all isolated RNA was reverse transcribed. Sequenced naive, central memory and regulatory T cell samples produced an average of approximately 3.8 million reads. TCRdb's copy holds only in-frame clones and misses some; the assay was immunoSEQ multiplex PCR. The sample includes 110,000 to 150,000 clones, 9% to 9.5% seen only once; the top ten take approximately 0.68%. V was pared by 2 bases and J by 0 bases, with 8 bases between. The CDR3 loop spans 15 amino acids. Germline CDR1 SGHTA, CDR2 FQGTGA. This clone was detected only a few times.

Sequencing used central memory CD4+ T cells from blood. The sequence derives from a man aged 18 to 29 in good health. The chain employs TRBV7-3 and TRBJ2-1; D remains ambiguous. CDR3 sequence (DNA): TGTGCCAGCAGCTTAGCTGCCGGCTCCTACAATGAGCAGTTCTTC. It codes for CASSLAAGSYNEQFF.